The 5 T cell receptor beta chains reported below all come from one sample, sequenced in a study of T-cell memory formation after mild COVID-19. One entry per CDR3 protein, called by TCRdb with MiXCR from the 5' RACE reads. The sample lists about 470,000 distinct CDR3 sequences, 18% seen once, with roughly an eighth in the top ten. Sequences were obtained from PBMCs or a T cell subset sorted from them (not recorded which). All receptors derive from an adult woman who had mild COVID-19 (a few samples of this study predate the infection). Cell type and time point are not known.

This clonotype was seen at least ten times. The chain carries TRBV12-3 or TRBV12-4 and TRBJ1-1; no reliable D call. This CDR3 spans 13 amino acids. Trimming took off 3 bases at V and 4 bases at J, with 9 bases between the two ends. The CDR3 DNA reads TGTGCCAGCAGTTTCAAAAAGAGCACTGAAGCTTTCTTT. It yields the protein CASSFKKSTEAFF.

This clonotype was detected a few times. The chain uses TRBV5-8 and TRBJ2-5; maybe TRBD2 (5 bases). There are 14 residues in the CDR3. V lost 2 bases and J 5 bases, leaving 13 bases between the germline ends. Germline loops: CDR1 SGHTS, CDR2 YDEGEE. The chain's CDR3 is CASSFGLLSETQYF. For the CDR3, the DNA is TGTGCCAGCAGCTTTGGACTCCTGTCGGAGACCCAGTACTTC.

This clonotype showed up just a few times. This chain joins TRBV19 and TRBJ2-7; 7 nucleotides match TRBD2. The CDR3 length is 14 residues. V trimming: 2 bases; J trimming: 6 bases; junction bases outside the gene matches: 7. Looked up from germline, CDR1 is LNHDA and CDR2 is SQIVND (reference sequence). CDR3 in DNA: TGTGCCAGTAGTATATCGGGGGGATTGGGCGAGCAGTACTTC. Its protein is CASSISGGLGEQYF.

This clonotype was seen only a few times. J is TRBJ1-2 and V is TRBV19; D possibly corresponds to TRBD1 (5 bases). CDR1 and CDR2 (germline): LNHDA, SQIVND (reference sequence). V was clipped by 6 bases and J by 4 bases, with 12 bases between them. CDR3 length: 13 residues. The DNA of the CDR3 is TGTGCCAGTAGAAAGACAGAGGCCTATGGCTACACCTTC. Amino acids: CASRKTEAYGYTF. The full variable domain, completed using reference TRBV19 and TRBJ1-2, is DGGITQSPKYLFRKEGQNVTLSCEQNLNHDAMYWYRQDPGQGLRLIYYSQIVNDFQKGDIAEGYSVSREKKESFPLTVTSAQKNPTAFYLCASRKTEAYGYTFGSGTRLTVV.

The chain employs TRBV4-1 and TRBJ2-1; D tentatively fits TRBD1 or TRBD2 (6 bases each). The germline CDR1 and CDR2 sequences are MGHRA and YSYEKL. CDR3 length: 12 residues. Trimming cost V 1 base and J 13 bases, with 11 bases left between them. In nucleotides, the CDR3 is TGCGCCAGCAGCCAAGGGGGGGCGTTACAGTTCTTC. Translating gives CASSQGGALQFF.